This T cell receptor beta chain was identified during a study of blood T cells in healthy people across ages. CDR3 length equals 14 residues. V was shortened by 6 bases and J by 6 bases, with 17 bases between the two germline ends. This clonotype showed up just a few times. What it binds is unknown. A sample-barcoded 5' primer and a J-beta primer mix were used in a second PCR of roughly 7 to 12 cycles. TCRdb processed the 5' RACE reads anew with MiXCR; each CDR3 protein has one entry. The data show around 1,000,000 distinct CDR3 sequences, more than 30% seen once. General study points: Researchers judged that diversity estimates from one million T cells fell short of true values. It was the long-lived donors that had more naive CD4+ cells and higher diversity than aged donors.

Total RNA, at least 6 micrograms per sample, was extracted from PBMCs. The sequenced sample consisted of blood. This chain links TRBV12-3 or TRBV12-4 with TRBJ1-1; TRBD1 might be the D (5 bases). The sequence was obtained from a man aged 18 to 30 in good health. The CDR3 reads CASSLGHQRAEAFF. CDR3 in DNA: TGTGCCAGCAGCCTTGGACATCAAAGGGCTGAAGCTTTCTTT.